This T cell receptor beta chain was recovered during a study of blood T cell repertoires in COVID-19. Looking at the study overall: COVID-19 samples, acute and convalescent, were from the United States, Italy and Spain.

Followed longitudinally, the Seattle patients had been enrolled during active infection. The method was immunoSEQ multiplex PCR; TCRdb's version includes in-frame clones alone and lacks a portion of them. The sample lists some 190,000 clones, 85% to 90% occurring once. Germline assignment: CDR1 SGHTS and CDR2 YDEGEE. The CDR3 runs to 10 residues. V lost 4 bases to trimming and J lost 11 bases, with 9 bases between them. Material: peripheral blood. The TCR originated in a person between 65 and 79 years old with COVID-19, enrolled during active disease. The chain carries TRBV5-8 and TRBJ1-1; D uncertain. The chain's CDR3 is CASSPRFAFF. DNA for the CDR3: TGTGCCAGCAGCCCCCGGTTTGCTTTCTTT. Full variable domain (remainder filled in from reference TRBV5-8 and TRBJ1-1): EAGVTQSPTHLIKTRGQQATLRCSPISGHTSVYWYQQALGLGLQFLLWYDEGEERNRGNFPPRFSGRQFPNYSSELNVNALELEDSALYLCASSPRFAFFGQGTRLTVV.